The T cell receptor beta chain under discussion was sequenced for a study of cytomegalovirus exposure and HLA in healthy donors (dated by TCRdb to about 2017). For the study in its entirety: An earlier analysis of 587 of the donors reported 276 Gb of sequence data and 117 million unique TCR beta sequences obtained from roughly 170 million T cells. In a later analysis, previously published TCR beta repertoires from several hundred donors were re-analyzed and high-resolution HLA genotyping was added so that TCR occurrence patterns could be studied. The study combined high-throughput TCR immunosequencing, statistical association of individual TCRs with disease status, and machine learning to predict cytomegalovirus infection status. In an earlier analysis of 550 to 700 of the donors, high-throughput TCR beta sequencing was used to judge whether each TCR beta V gene segment behaved as functional or pseudogenic. The aim of the study was to test whether cataloging public T cell receptors could identify signatures of past pathogen exposure. Rather than using new phenotypic data, the later analysis identified candidate immune exposures from TCR beta sequences and from how often those sequences occurred across donors. HLA typing included class I and class II loci at four-digit resolution. Across approximately 400 genotyped donors of the cohort, an average of roughly 230,000 unique TCR beta nucleotide sequences per donor were sequenced, and approximately 17% of those sequences were non-productive. Approximately 300 gigabases of sequencing data and about 92 million unique TCR sequences made up an early release that covered fewer than 650 HLA-typed donors. Typing coverage differed by locus: A, B, C, DRB1 and DQB1 were typed in about 629-640 donors, DQA1 in approximately 520, DPA1 in nearly 610, and DPB1 in just under 490. Roughly five DR-DQ haplotypes were treated as single units for association and clustering because of strong linkage in the cohort. All discovery cohort repertoires had been generated using a single sequencing platform. A later genetic analysis used genome-wide SNP genotypes for about 60% of the roughly 670 donors, treating that subset as a discovery cohort. Alongside the repertoire data, information on donor age, sex, ethnicity and CMV serostatus was compiled. The study used immunosequencing to profile the T cell repertoires of approximately 650 subjects and linked those repertoires to cytomegalovirus serostatus. Along with the roughly 670-subject first cohort, a separate validation cohort of over a hundred different subjects was used. The genetic ancestry cluster associated with self-reported Caucasian donors included 80% to 90% of the 398 genotyped donors.

What the research found in general, with its limitations: Cytomegalovirus status was reported to be diagnosed by the classifier with high specificity and sensitivity in both the original and validation cohorts. It was suggested by the authors that the approach could potentially be generalized to other disease states and immunological phenotypes. Some IMGT-functional V segments, including TRBV6-2 and TRBV6-3, could not be told apart with the 87-base-pair reads, so those segments were excluded. At a false discovery rate of 0.05, a later analysis linked about 17,000 TCR beta sequences to specific HLA alleles. Strong co-occurrence of HLA alleles, especially DR and DQ, made assigning TCR associations to individual alleles difficult. In this cohort, only TCR beta chains were sequenced, and detectable features were limited by the absence of alpha or paired-chain data. A total of roughly 160 TCR beta chains were listed by the study as associated with cytomegalovirus. Broadly in line with IMGT annotations, most TCR beta V segments showed up in productive rearrangements about 90% or about 30% of the time in an earlier analysis of several hundred of the donors. Most TCR sequences were seen in very few donors, while some public TCRs were found in many individuals. About 17 rarely observed V segments, including chromosome 9 orphons, were excluded from the earlier analysis of just under 600 of the donors because counts were too low. An association between a missense DCLRE1C variant and V-gene and J-gene trimming of TCR beta chains was found in a later genetic analysis and replicated in an independent cohort. According to a later analysis, TCR association rates differed among HLA loci, with DRB1 alleles showing the most associated TCRs and HLA-C alleles showing the fewest. Immune exposure information for the cohort was limited to CMV serostatus. Because HLA typing was missing for some donors at each locus, association tests included only the typed subset. In a later analysis, HLA-associated TCR beta chains showed more clonal expansion and lower generation probabilities than non-associated chains that were equally common. A further reported finding was that TCR beta sequences accurately predicted the HLA-A and HLA-B alleles for most subjects in the first cohort. According to a later analysis, parvovirus B19, influenza, CMV and Epstein-Barr virus appeared linked to several top co-occurrence clusters. A group of highly shared sequence variants was considered likely to be a technical artifact of the sequencing pipeline. Correlated functional status among segregating V segments might reflect linkage disequilibrium, but an unknown experimental factor could not be ruled out. Sequencing depth was assumed to be roughly uniform across donors in the presence/absence analyses, though that assumption may not hold. In vitro tests confirmed that a few of the cytomegalovirus-associated TCR beta chains recognize cytomegalovirus antigens. In a later genetic analysis, fewer N-insertions in productive TCRs were reported among donors in an Asian-associated ancestry cluster than the roughly 670-donor mean. According to a later analysis, most CMV-associated TCR beta chains appeared to be HLA-restricted, and the HLA associations seemed to be driven largely by CMV exposure.

The CDR3, cysteine through phenylalanine, is 16 amino acids long. Just the 48-base CDR3 DNA is kept, in frame starting at base 1. CDR1 and CDR2, looked up from the germline V gene (reference sequence), are MNHEY and SMNVEV. V is reduced by 6 bases and J by 5 bases, leaving a spacing of 21 bases between them. The cohort comprised more than 550 healthy bone marrow donors. Cohort members were all nominally healthy when sampled, although unrecorded immune exposures were likely present. The donor was CMV seronegative and was included in the group of under 450 seronegative cohort members. A peripheral blood sample was provided by each donor, and peripheral blood mononuclear cells were used for TCR beta sequencing. Genomic DNA extraction from the blood cell samples was performed with the Qiagen DNeasy Blood Extraction Kit. On this clone itself: Its antigen has not been determined. One base away there is no much larger clone; base qualities are not given.

Library method: the immunoSEQ multiplex PCR assay. For the multiplex PCR, a mixture combining 60 forward primers for TCR Vbeta segments and 13 reverse primers for TCR Jbeta segments was used. A multiplex PCR assay on genomic DNA amplified the CDR3 region of rearranged TCR beta genes. On the Illumina HiSeq System, the amplified TCR beta libraries were sequenced as 87-base-pair reads. Under the source paper's analysis protocol: Across the 500 to 850 repertoires, a later analysis counted tens of millions of unique TCR beta chains, roughly 11 million of which were shared by at least two donors. To remove PCR and sequencing errors, raw reads were error-corrected and collapsed into unique sequences using a nearest-neighbor algorithm that merged closely related sequences. CDR3 sequences were aligned to IMGT reference sequences to assign V, D and J gene segments. For a sequence to be retained, a match of at least six nucleotides to both a V gene segment and a J gene segment was required. A rearrangement counted as productive if the CDR3 had no stop codons and remained in frame with V and J, and every other rearrangement counted as non-productive. Following IMGT convention, CDR3 was defined as the stretch from the second conserved V-encoded cysteine to the conserved J-encoded phenylalanine. Sequences without an unambiguous match to a single V gene segment were excluded from the earlier analysis of several hundred of the donors. In an earlier analysis of around 600 of the donors, V segments were called functional above 56.7% productive rearrangements and were called segregating when the between-donor standard deviation exceeded 5%. To diagnose cytomegalovirus status from the catalog of TCR beta chain sequences, a statistical classification framework was built. In a later analysis, TCR nucleotide sequences were compared against IMGT/GENE-DB human TR gene sequences so that V and J genes could be assigned. Using the TCRdist pipeline, a later analysis assigned CDR3 sequences along with most-parsimonious VDJ recombination scenarios. In a later analysis, every TCR beta chain was defined by the combination of its CDR3 amino acid sequence and its V-gene family, and reads without a unique V-gene family were dropped. A later analysis removed nearly 600 highly shared, low-generation-probability nucleotide sequences to deal with suspected cross-contamination and a sequencing artifact. For each public chain, a later analysis derived a clonal expansion index from normalized ranks of inferred template counts within each repertoire. In a later analysis, generation probabilities were computed using a VDJ recombination model fitted to out-of-frame rearrangements, and the results were checked against IGoR. Hypergeometric tests were used in a later analysis to score TCR-TCR, TCR-HLA and TCR-CMV co-occurrence, with a repertoire-size bias correction applied to the TCR pairs. To estimate false discovery rates, a later analysis permuted the HLA or CMV assignments 20 times. In a later analysis, co-occurring TCRs were grouped using DBSCAN, with TCRdist sequence similarity added in when clustering inside HLA-allele-positive subsets. Repertoires with fewer than 30,000 or more than 120,000 public chains, plus five repertoires with anomalous nucleotide sharing, were excluded from co-occurrence clustering. Sourced from immuneACCESS, this table was stored by TCRdb with only in-frame sequences that have V and J called. A share of the clones is absent; for the studies checked, an unresolved V gene accounts for under half, and the remainder has no known explanation. V and J calls and clone size are given by that table; D and trimming were obtained from the DNA. Counted in this sample were about 190,000 clones; over 70% of them appeared once. Roughly 1.5% of the sample comes from the top ten.

The clonotype comes from a woman aged 18-35 years in good health and CMV-seronegative. Sequencing was performed on PBMCs. This chain is built from TRBV27 and TRBJ2-3; the D segment could be TRBD2, given 6 matching bases. The DNA sequence is TGTGCCAGCAGACCCCCCCCGGGAGAAAAAAAAGATACGCAGTATTTT. Translated, it reads CASRPPPGEKKDTQYF.